These 26 T cell receptor beta chains originate from one sample sequenced in a study of cytomegalovirus exposure and HLA in healthy donors. PCR used 60 Vbeta primers and 13 Jbeta primers. Sequencing used immunoSEQ multiplex PCR; TCRdb keeps in-frame clones, though not all of them. The sample lists about 76,000 clones; just over 70% were seen once. Source material: PBMCs. These receptors originate from a man aged 55 to 70 in good health and CMV-seropositive.

The chain couples TRBV19 to TRBJ2-7, with 7 bases that match TRBD1. J gave up 0 bases and V 9 bases, and 14 bases lay outside the gene matches. CDR3 length equals 16 residues. Germline V CDR1 and CDR2: LNHDA, SQIVND (reference sequence). The CDR3 coding sequence is TGTGCCAGCAAGAGGGGGTTTGGGGACAGCTCCTACGAGCAGTACTTC. It specifies CASKRGFGDSSYEQYF.

This clone was observed a handful of times. The V gene is TRBV30, the J gene TRBJ1-2; perhaps TRBD1 as D (5 bases). Germline CDR1 is GTSNPN and CDR2 is SVGIG (reference sequence). This CDR3 comprises 12 residues. With 5 bases removed from V and 8 bases from J, the gap between germline ends came to 15 bases. Here the CDR3 DNA reads TGTGCCTGGGCCGTAGGGGCCTACGGCTACACCTTC. It yields the protein CAWAVGAYGYTF.

This chain joins TRBV21-1 and TRBJ2-7; the table gives TRBD2 as D, unverified against the DNA. TRBV21-1 is designated a pseudogene. This CDR3 comprises 16 residues. In DNA, the CDR3 is TGTGCCAGCAGCAAAGTCGGGGGGAGTCGCTCCTACGAGCAGTACTTC. This translates into CASSKVGGSRSYEQYF.

The chain employs TRBV10-2 and TRBJ2-3; 8 bases are shared with TRBD2. This CDR3 has 15 amino acids. V lost 1 base, J lost 6 bases, and 6 bases stayed unmatched. The germline CDR1 and CDR2 sequences are WSHSY and SAAADI. This chain's CDR3 is CASSEFGRAGDTQYF. CDR3 nucleotides: TGCGCCAGCAGTGAGTTCGGGAGGGCCGGCGATACGCAGTATTTT.

This clone was seen a few times. The chain couples TRBV7-9 to TRBJ2-2; the D is unclear. The CDR3 has 15 residues. Germline CDR1 reads SEHNR; CDR2 reads FQNEAQ (reference sequence). Trimming took off 3 bases at V and 3 bases at J, with 11 bases between the two ends. In nucleotides, the CDR3 is TGTGCCAGCAGCTTGAGTCAGGTCGACACCGGGGAGCTGTTTTTT. This translates into CASSLSQVDTGELFF.

The V call is TRBV19, the J call TRBJ2-5; TRBD1 agrees at 10 bases. The CDR3 spans 15 residues. Germline assignment: CDR1 LNHDA and CDR2 SQIVND (reference sequence). V was clipped by 2 bases and J by 1 base; unmatched bases: 1. CDR3 protein: CASSIRDRGQETQYF. The CDR3 nucleotides are TGTGCCAGTAGTATAAGGGACAGGGGCCAAGAGACCCAGTACTTC.

The rearrangement uses TRBV6-1 and TRBJ2-3; TRBD2 agrees at 14 bases. The CDR3 extends over 15 amino acids. Germline CDR1 MNHNS, CDR2 SASEGT. The V segment lost 4 bases and the J segment 4 bases; nucleotides outside the gene matches: 1. CDR3 DNA: TGTGCCAGCAGTGGACTAGCGGGGGGGTCAGATACGCAGTATTTT. Its protein is CASSGLAGGSDTQYF.

The gene calls are TRBV19 and TRBJ2-5; TRBD2 matches at 15 bases. The CDR3 loop spans 18 amino acids. V dropped 4 bases and J dropped 5; count of bases not matched to a gene: 11. Germline CDR1 is LNHDA and CDR2 is SQIVND (reference sequence). CDR3 nucleotides: TGTGCCAGTAGTACCCGGACTAGCGGGAGGGCCTGGCACGAGACCCAGTACTTC. It codes for CASSTRTSGRAWHETQYF.

The chain employs TRBV7-2 and TRBJ2-7, with D tentatively TRBD2 (5 bases). The CDR3 totals 13 residues. Germline assignment: CDR1 SGHTA and CDR2 FQGNSA. Trimming pared 3 bases from V and 1 base from J, leaving 7 bases between. In nucleotides, the CDR3 is TGTGCCAGCAGCTTCGGCGGGTCCTACGAGCAGTACTTC. Residues: CASSFGGSYEQYF.

This clone was found once. Because it lacks the conserved phenylalanine or tryptophan at the end, this CDR3 is likely a read error. It is unclear where the CDR3 begins or ends on the DNA, so no DNA is shown, and the CDR3 is as TCRdb lists it. The chain joins TRBV7-9 to TRBJ2-7; the table's D call TRBD2 went unverified against the DNA. The CDR3 adds up to 12 amino acids, both ends counted. CDR1 is SEHNR and CDR2 is FQNEAQ in the germline V gene (reference sequence). CDR3: CASSVESGTEYL.

The chain couples TRBV7-8 to TRBJ2-1; 10 nucleotides line up with TRBD2. CDR1 is SGHVS and CDR2 is FQNEAQ in the germline V gene. The CDR3 is 17 residues long. The V gene end was trimmed by 5 bases and the J gene end by 2 bases; junction bases not matched to a gene: 9. For the CDR3, the DNA is TGTGCCAGCAGCCAGGGGGCTAGCGGGAGTACCTACAATGAGCAGTTCTTC. Translation gives CASSQGASGSTYNEQFF.

This clone was detected only once. The gene calls are TRBV2 and TRBJ2-1; possible D gene TRBD2, 6 bases. The CDR3 is made up of 12 amino acids. Germline assignment: CDR1 SNHLY and CDR2 FYNNEI. V was cut by 6 bases and J by 8 bases, with 11 bases left in between. Here the CDR3 reads CASRPEGYEQFF. For the CDR3, the DNA is TGTGCCAGCAGGCCGGAGGGTTATGAGCAGTTCTTC.

This clone has only one observation. The rearrangement uses TRBV7-2 and TRBJ2-5, with 8 bases matching TRBD1. The CDR3 sequence is 19 residues long. The V segment lost 5 bases and the J segment 4 bases; nucleotides outside the gene matches: 21. From germline, CDR1 is SGHTA and CDR2 FQGNSA. The CDR3 coding sequence is TGTGCCAGCAGCATCAAACCCCTTATGGCAGGGGGCCTTAGAGAGACCCAGTACTTC. This translates into CASSIKPLMAGGLRETQYF. The entire variable domain, with the rest obtained from reference TRBV7-2 and TRBJ2-5, is as follows: GAGVSQSPSNKVTEKGKDVELRCDPISGHTALYWYRQSLGQGLEFLIYFQGNSAPDKSGLPSDRFSAERTGGSVSTLTIQRTQQEDSAVYLCASSIKPLMAGGLRETQYFGPGTRLLVL.

The chain carries TRBV7-3 and TRBJ2-1, with 8 bases fitting TRBD2. Germline V lookup: CDR1 SGHTA, CDR2 FQGTGA. The CDR3 extends over 14 amino acids. V dropped 4 bases and J dropped 8; count of bases not matched to a gene: 7. CDR3 amino acids: CASSSYGLADEQFF. The CDR3, as DNA: TGTGCCAGCAGCTCCTATGGACTAGCCGATGAGCAGTTCTTC.

This chain uses TRBV19 with TRBJ2-5; D not resolved. Deletions cut 4 bases from V and 4 bases from J, with 10 bases between. The CDR3 has 13 amino acids. The V gene's germline CDR1 is LNHDA and CDR2 SQIVND (reference sequence). CDR3 region: CASSTLGTETQYF. DNA for the CDR3: TGTGCCAGTAGTACTCTAGGAACAGAGACCCAGTACTTC.

In its sample, this clone was seen a few times. Here the CDR3 reads CASSPFRGRSDTQYF. CDR3 in DNA: TGTGCCAGCAGTCCGTTCAGGGGACGCTCGGATACGCAGTATTTT. This chain uses TRBV7-2 with TRBJ2-3, with D possibly being TRBD1 (6 bases). This CDR3 spans 15 amino acids. Trimming shortened V by 6 bases and J by 6 bases, and 19 bases separated the two germline ends. CDR1 and CDR2 from the germline V gene are SGHTA and FQGNSA.

The table lists this clone with a few counts. CDR3 residues: CASSFLEGDIRSGNTIYF. The CDR3 bases are TGTGCCAGCAGTTTCCTCGAGGGGGATATTAGATCTGGAAACACCATATATTTT. The chain combines TRBV28 with TRBJ1-3; D perhaps matches TRBD1 (6 bases). This CDR3 has 18 residues. V dropped 3 bases and J dropped 1 base, with 19 bases sitting between them. Looked up from germline, CDR1 is MDHEN and CDR2 is SYDVKM.

The gene calls are TRBV10-3 and TRBJ2-3; D is possibly TRBD2 (6 bases). Germline loops: CDR1 ENHRY, CDR2 SYGVKD. The CDR3 contains 16 residues. V dropped 5 bases and J dropped 5 bases, with 20 bases sitting between them. The CDR3 protein is CAISNDLAGSLDTQYF. The CDR3 region has the DNA TGTGCCATCAGTAATGACTTAGCCGGGAGTTTAGATACGCAGTATTTT.

The V call is TRBV4-1, the J call TRBJ1-6; no firm D call. The germline V gene encodes CDR1 MGHRA and CDR2 YSYEKL. The CDR3 is 13 residues long. V dropped 0 bases and J dropped 9 bases, with 6 bases sitting between them. CDR3 bases: TGCGCCAGCAGCCAAGAGGGCATTTCACCCCTCCACTTT. Its protein product is CASSQEGISPLHF.

This rearrangement joins TRBV7-9 to TRBJ2-1; 8 nucleotides match TRBD2. The CDR3 has 16 amino acids. After removal of 4 bases from V and 7 bases from J, the junction contained 12 bases not matched to a gene. Germline V lookup: CDR1 SEHNR, CDR2 FQNEAQ (reference sequence). The CDR3 loop reads CASSSLLAEPLNEQFF. In nucleotides, the CDR3 is TGTGCCAGCAGCTCCCTACTAGCGGAACCTCTTAATGAGCAGTTCTTC.

Concerning this clone: At one end, the junction sequence differs from germline, possibly due to a read error. The chain joins TRBV29-1 to TRBJ1-1; the D gene is possibly TRBD1 (6 bases). Germline V gene lookup returns CDR1 SQVTM and CDR2 ANQGSEA. The CDR3 has 15 residues. The CDR3 loop reads CSVEEPTGTRGLRGF. The CDR3 DNA reads TGCAGCGTTGAAGAACCAACCGGGACAAGGGGTTTGCGAGGATTT.

The gene calls are TRBV29-1 and TRBJ2-1; D perhaps matches TRBD2 (5 bases). The CDR3 consists of 12 residues. With 7 bases removed from V and 4 bases from J, the gap between germline ends came to 11 bases. Looked up from germline, CDR1 is SQVTM and CDR2 is ANQGSEA. CDR3 nucleotide sequence: TGCAGCGGGGAGAATCAGTACAATGAGCAGTTCTTC. Translating gives CSGENQYNEQFF.

This chain joins TRBV7-2 and TRBJ2-1; the match to TRBD2 covers 11 bases. The CDR3 totals 14 residues. Germline loops: CDR1 SGHTA, CDR2 FQGNSA. The V and J ends lost 5 bases and 5 bases, in that order; junction bases with no gene match: 2. The CDR3 coding sequence is TGTGCCAGCAGCCAGGGACTAGCGGACAATGAGCAGTTCTTC. Its protein is CASSQGLADNEQFF.

This clone came up a few times. The V and J genes are TRBV28 and TRBJ1-2; D gene uncertain. This CDR3 region has 14 residues. The germline V gene encodes CDR1 MDHEN and CDR2 SYDVKM. V was pared by 6 bases and J by 8 bases, with 19 bases between. CDR3 in DNA: TGTGCCAGCAGCGGGAGGACGGCCTCTCGGGGCTACACCTTC. This gives the protein CASSGRTASRGYTF.

The rearrangement links TRBV6-6 to TRBJ1-1; D gene unclear. The CDR3 has 9 residues. The ends were cut back, 5 bases at V and 11 bases at J, with 6 bases in the middle. The germline V gene encodes CDR1 MNHNY and CDR2 SVGAGI (reference sequence). The CDR3 loop reads CASSPEAFF. In nucleotides, the CDR3 is TGTGCCAGCAGTCCCGAGGCTTTCTTT.

This clone was seen only a few times. The V call is TRBV7-6, the J call TRBJ2-7, with 7 positions matching TRBD1. This CDR3 has 17 amino acids. The J segment lost 3 bases and the V segment lost 5 bases, leaving 16 bases of the junction unmatched. Germline V gene sequence: CDR1 SGHVS, CDR2 FNYEAQ. The CDR3 protein is CASSPTRAGTANYEQYF. The CDR3 DNA follows: TGTGCCAGCAGCCCGACGAGGGCAGGGACAGCCAACTACGAGCAGTACTTC.